The source of this T cell receptor (beta chain) is a study of blood T cell repertoires in COVID-19. Residents of 24 US areas, aged about 18 to 89 years, made up the participants. The assay was immunoSEQ multiplex PCR, and TCRdb's table has in-frame clones only and misses some. The sample has approximately 260,000 clones, about nine tenths seen once. CDR1 and CDR2 from the germline V gene are SGHRS and YFSETQ. The CDR3 is 15 amino acids. Between the trimmed V and J ends, which lost 4 bases and 2 bases, there was a span of 13 bases. The sequenced sample was PBMCs or T cells enriched from blood (not recorded which). The receptor comes from a woman under 30 who had recovered from COVID-19. The chain joins TRBV5-1 to TRBJ2-1, with a possible D match to TRBD1 (6 bases). CDR3 region: CASSAEGGAYNEQFF. The CDR3 nucleotides are TGCGCCAGCAGCGCCGAAGGGGGAGCCTACAATGAGCAGTTCTTC.